This TCR beta chain is from a study of T cells in Graves' hyperthyroidism and ophthalmopathy. Amplification of TCR beta CDR3 regions was performed using RNA transcripts as template. The study used the HTBI primer set for a first-round RT-PCR of the TCR CDR3. TCRdb re-derived calls from the multiplex PCR reads in MiXCR, one entry per CDR3 protein. The data contain about 640,000 distinct CDR3 sequences, around 21% of them singletons. Each 10 ml fresh peripheral blood draw supplied the PBMCs. The CDR3 has 14 amino acids. The germline gives CDR1 MNHEY, CDR2 SVGEGT. The V gene lost 6 bases and the J gene lost 0 bases, with 12 bases spanning the gap.

The chain recombines TRBV6-2 or TRBV6-3 with TRBJ2-7; D uncertain. The sample was blood. This sequence was found in a man under 40 with Graves' ophthalmopathy. CDR3 bases: TGTGCCAGCAGAAGAACTCTAAGCTCCTACGAGCAGTACTTC. Residues: CASRRTLSSYEQYF.